Following are 10 T cell receptor beta chains from one sample sequenced in a study of blood T cells in healthy people across ages. Sample-barcoded 5' priming and a J-beta primer mix drove a second PCR of about 6 to 12 cycles. TCRdb re-analysed the 5' RACE reads in MiXCR, keeping a single row per CDR3 protein. The table lists approximately 730,000 distinct CDR3 sequences, about 55% of them singletons. Sequenced: blood. The source of these receptors is a man older than 75 in good health.

V gene TRBV20-1 combines with J gene TRBJ2-2; 8 positions match TRBD1. The V gene end was trimmed by 3 bases and the J gene end by 5 bases; junction bases not matched to a gene: 11. This CDR3 spans 16 amino acids. Germline V gene lookup returns CDR1 DFQATT and CDR2 SNEGSKA (reference sequence). The CDR3 DNA reads as TGCAGTGCTAGCCCCTCCCCCAGGGGGCTGACCGGGGAGCTGTTTTTT. Translation gives CSASPSPRGLTGELFF.

The table lists this clonotype with a few counts. The chain carries TRBV15 and TRBJ2-3; 8 positions agree with TRBD2. Per germline, CDR1 LNHNV and CDR2 YYDKDF (reference sequence). Unmatched junction bases numbered 17, after V lost 5 bases and J lost 1 base. This CDR3 comprises 19 residues. DNA of the CDR3: TGTGCCACCAGCTCCCTCGGGGCGGGGGGACCCCTCGGCACAGATACGCAGTATTTT. It is translated as CATSSLGAGGPLGTDTQYF.

The chain recombines TRBV6-1 with TRBJ2-3; D gene uncertain. V lost 7 bases and J 14 bases, leaving 25 bases between the germline ends. This CDR3 comprises 14 residues. Germline loops: CDR1 MNHNS, CDR2 SASEGT. DNA of the CDR3: TGTGCCAGCACCTCAGGTGGCCTTGGCGGATACGCGTATTTT. Translation gives CASTSGGLGGYAYF.

This clonotype was counted many times. This sequence joins TRBV12-3 or TRBV12-4 and TRBJ2-1; D not resolved. Trimming took off 7 bases at V and 4 bases at J, with 11 bases between the two ends. The CDR3 has 13 residues. The CDR3 protein is CASTQLTYNEQFF. Here the CDR3 DNA reads TGTGCCAGCACTCAACTCACGTACAATGAGCAGTTCTTC.

This clonotype turned up a few times. This rearrangement joins TRBV28 to TRBJ2-7, with 10 bases identical to TRBD2. V shed 3 bases, J shed 1 base, and the junction held 12 bases outside the gene matches. Germline CDR1 MDHEN, CDR2 SYDVKM. CDR3 size: 18 residues. The CDR3 spells CASSLLAGASGPSYEQYF. CDR3 sequence (DNA): TGTGCCAGCAGTTTGCTAGCGGGAGCATCAGGGCCTTCCTACGAGCAGTACTTC.

The chain combines TRBV7-3 with TRBJ2-1; D is unclear. Between the trimmed V and J ends, which lost 5 bases and 9 bases, there was a span of 11 bases. This CDR3 contains 12 residues. Germline V gives CDR1 SGHTA, CDR2 FQGTGA. This CDR3 is CASSPDYVEQFF. CDR3 nucleotide sequence: TGTGCCAGCAGCCCCGATTACGTTGAGCAGTTCTTC.

This sequence joins TRBV12-3 or TRBV12-4 and TRBJ2-1, with 8 nucleotides matching TRBD2. The CDR3 totals 16 residues. V gave up 3 bases and J gave up 0 bases; unmatched junction bases: 4. CDR3 sequence reads: CASSFTSGRSYNEQFF. CDR3 bases: TGTGCCAGCAGTTTCACTAGCGGCCGCTCCTACAATGAGCAGTTCTTC.

About this clonotype itself: One end of the junction fails to match germline, which may point to a read error. The chain couples TRBV29-1 to TRBJ2-7; a weak D match, TRBD2 (6 bases). The CDR3 has 14 residues. Germline V gives CDR1 SQVTM, CDR2 ANQGSEA. The CDR3 DNA reads as TGCAGCGTGGAAGGCGGGACCAGCTCCTACGAGCAGTACTTC. It specifies CSVEGGTSSYEQYF.

The chain links TRBV6-1 to TRBJ2-3; 9 bases align to TRBD1. The CDR3 covers 16 residues. Germline V gene data show CDR1 as MNHNS and CDR2 as SASEGT. With 8 bases clipped from V and 8 bases from J, the junction kept 17 bases outside the gene matches. The CDR3 spells CASGRAGDRVSGTQYF. The CDR3 bases are TGTGCCAGCGGTCGGGCTGGGGACAGGGTCTCTGGTACGCAGTATTTT.

The J gene is TRBJ2-7, the V gene TRBV7-6; possibly TRBD1 or TRBD2 for D (5 bases each). Trimming took 7 bases from V and 2 from J, leaving 15 bases between them. Per the germline V gene, CDR1 is SGHVS and CDR2 is FNYEAQ. CDR3 length: 14 amino acids. The CDR3 bases are TGTGCCAGCACCCCTGGGGGATCCACCTACGAGCAGTACTTC. Translation gives CASTPGGSTYEQYF.